The clone carrying this T cell receptor (beta chain) was observed at least ten times. Its antigen is currently unknown. The data derive from a study of T cells in Graves' hyperthyroidism and ophthalmopathy. Turning to the study itself: Pretreatment peripheral blood was obtained at initial diagnosis. Notes on the study in general: Most clonotypes that expanded in the thyroid above 0.001 also showed up in blood.

Patients with uncontrolled infections, other autoimmune diseases, pregnancy or lactation were excluded. Amplification of TCR beta CDR3 regions used RNA as the template. First-round RT-PCR with HTBI primers amplified the TCR CDR3 region. Via MiXCR, TCRdb re-called the multiplex PCR reads, giving one row per CDR3 protein. The sample lists approximately 380,000 distinct CDR3 sequences, 15% to 20% occurring once. V dropped 5 bases and J dropped 3; count of bases not matched to a gene: 4. Germline lookup yields CDR1 SGHTS and CDR2 YDEGEE. This CDR3 region has 13 residues. Specimen: blood. The clonotype comes from a man in his late teens or twenties with Graves' ophthalmopathy. The chain is built from TRBV5-8 and TRBJ1-2; 7 nucleotides line up with TRBD1. The CDR3 spells CASRSTGDYGYTF. Written as DNA, the CDR3 is TGTGCCAGCAGATCAACAGGGGACTATGGCTACACCTTC. The whole variable domain, remainder taken from reference TRBV5-8 and TRBJ1-2, is EAGVTQSPTHLIKTRGQQATLRCSPISGHTSVYWYQQALGLGLQFLLWYDEGEERNRGNFPPRFSGRQFPNYSSELNVNALELEDSALYLCASRSTGDYGYTFGSGTRLTVV.